Listed below are T cell receptor beta chains from one sample, sequenced in a study of T cell responses to AZD1222 COVID-19 vaccine. The method was immunoSEQ multiplex PCR; TCRdb's version includes in-frame clones alone and lacks a portion of them. Counted here are roughly 150,000 clones, approximately 91% occurring once; the ten biggest clones make up approximately 1.2%. Sequencing was performed on peripheral blood, taken 28 days after the second AZD1222 dose. The receptors derive from an adult who received the AZD1222 COVID-19 vaccine. Both conserved end residues are part of each CDR3. The D gene is left open where the match is weak. The size field is filled for only some rows; it gives once, few, many or a size class.

TRBV29-1	TRBJ2-3	NA	NA	CSVDTDTQYF	TGCAGCGTTGATACGGATACGCAGTATTTT
TRBV20-1	TRBJ2-2	once	TRBD2	CSASKRESTGELFF	TGCAGTGCTAGTAAGCGGGAGAGCACCGGGGAGCTGTTTTTT
TRBV9	TRBJ2-5	NA	NA	CASSVGGQETQYF	TGTGCCAGCAGCGTAGGGGGTCAAGAGACCCAGTACTTC
TRBV18	TRBJ2-5	NA	TRBD1	CASATGDQETQYF	TGTGCCAGCGCGACAGGGGACCAAGAGACCCAGTACTTC
TRBV3-1/TRBV3-2	TRBJ2-7	NA	NA	CASSQAFGGFYEQYF	TGTGCCAGCAGCCAAGCTTTCGGCGGCTTCTACGAGCAGTACTTC
TRBV18	TRBJ1-1	once	NA	CASSREIMNTEAFF	TGTGCCAGCTCCCGGGAGATTATGAACACTGAAGCTTTCTTT
TRBV19	TRBJ2-2	NA	TRBD1	CASLRFVRQGVTGELFF	TGTGCCAGCCTCCGGTTCGTTAGGCAGGGGGTCACCGGGGAGCTGTTTTTT
TRBV5-4	TRBJ1-2	NA	NA	CASSLAGTRFTYGYTF	TGTGCCAGCAGCTTGGCAGGGACACGATTCACCTATGGCTACACCTTC
TRBV20-1	TRBJ1-2	few	NA	CSASHPRENDYGYTF	TGCAGTGCTAGTCATCCCCGGGAGAATGACTATGGCTACACCTTC
TRBV5-5	TRBJ2-7	NA	NA	CASSQRAGDYEQYF	TGTGCCAGCAGTCAAAGGGCAGGGGACTACGAGCAGTACTTC
TRBV27	TRBJ2-1	NA	TRBD2	CASSLRLAGGYNEQFF	TGTGCCAGCAGTTTACGCCTAGCGGGGGGGTACAATGAGCAGTTCTTC
TRBV15	TRBJ1-4	NA	TRBD1	CATSRLDRGGEKLFF	TGTGCCACCAGCAGACTCGACAGGGGTGGTGAAAAACTGTTTTTT
TRBV5-6	TRBJ2-5	few	TRBD1	CASSSPYGTGGSWETQYF	TGTGCCAGCAGCTCGCCCTACGGGACAGGGGGTTCTTGGGAGACCCAGTACTTC
TRBV9	TRBJ1-1	NA	NA	CASSVSPGVPEAFF	TGTGCCAGCAGCGTATCCCCGGGGGTCCCTGAAGCTTTCTTT
TRBV28	TRBJ2-3	NA	TRBD2	CASSLRPWGGTDTQYF	TGTGCCAGCAGTTTAAGGCCATGGGGGGGGACAGATACGCAGTATTTT
TRBV7-8	TRBJ1-5	NA	NA	CASSGRTQHF	TGTGCCAGCAGCGGACGTACCCAGCATTTT
TRBV7-6	TRBJ2-1	NA	TRBD2	CASSPRGLGSYNEQFF	TGTGCCAGCAGCCCACGGGGACTAGGCTCCTACAATGAGCAGTTCTTC
TRBV7-2	TRBJ1-2	NA	NA	CASSTGGFGGYTF	TGTGCCAGCAGCACCGGAGGGTTCGGCGGCTACACCTTC
TRBV7-2	TRBJ1-3	NA	TRBD1	CASSTGTGGNTIYF	TGTGCCAGCAGCACCGGGACAGGGGGTAACACCATATATTTT
TRBV5-1	TRBJ1-4	NA	NA	CASSRGGQGTPATNEKLFF	TGCGCCAGCAGCCGCGGGGGGCAGGGCACACCCGCAACTAATGAAAAACTGTTTTTT
TRBV19	TRBJ2-1	NA	TRBD2	CASSPTGLGDEQFF	TGTGCCAGTAGTCCTACGGGACTAGGGGATGAGCAGTTCTTC
TRBV2	TRBJ1-1	NA	NA	CASSDLGTGGWNTEAFF	TGTGCCAGCAGTGATCTGGGGACCGGAGGGTGGAACACTGAAGCTTTCTTT
TRBV5-6	TRBJ1-4	NA	NA	CASTYATNEKLFF	TGTGCCAGCACGTATGCAACTAATGAAAAACTGTTTTTT
TRBV5-5	TRBJ2-6	NA	NA	CASSLMADRPGANVLTF	TGTGCCAGCAGCTTGATGGCTGACAGGCCTGGGGCCAACGTCCTGACTTTC
TRBV9	TRBJ2-1	NA	NA	CASSDRVSGEQFF	TGTGCCAGCAGCGACCGGGTCTCCGGTGAGCAGTTCTTC
TRBV13	TRBJ2-2	NA	NA	CASSLYARELFF	TGTGCCAGCAGCTTATACGCGAGGGAGCTGTTTTTT
TRBV9	TRBJ2-5	NA	TRBD2	CASTLGLAGVQETQYF	TGTGCCAGCACCCTGGGGCTAGCGGGGGTCCAAGAGACCCAGTACTTC
TRBV3-1/TRBV3-2	TRBJ2-7	NA	NA	CASSQMGLLARRTYEQYF	TGTGCCAGCAGCCAAATGGGTCTTCTAGCCAGGAGGACCTACGAGCAGTACTTC
TRBV7-3	TRBJ2-6	few	NA	CASSLSSGANVLTF	TGTGCCAGCAGCTTATCGTCTGGGGCCAACGTCCTGACTTTC
TRBV19	TRBJ2-5	NA	TRBD2	CASSRGTSGYQETQYF	TGTGCCAGTAGTAGGGGGACTAGCGGGTACCAAGAGACCCAGTACTTC
TRBV4-3	TRBJ1-6	NA	TRBD1	CASSRKGTGSYSPLHF	TGCGCCAGCAGCCGGAAGGGGACAGGGTCGTACTCACCCCTCCACTTT
TRBV11-3	TRBJ2-7	NA	NA	CASSLGESGIYEQYF	TGTGCCAGCAGCTTAGGAGAGAGCGGAATATACGAGCAGTACTTC
TRBV5-6	TRBJ1-5	NA	TRBD1	CASSLGTGVNQPQHF	TGTGCCAGCAGCTTGGGGACAGGGGTCAATCAGCCCCAGCATTTT
TRBV4-1	TRBJ1-5	NA	NA	CASSQGEGLNQPQHF	TGCGCCAGCAGCCAAGGTGAGGGCCTTAATCAGCCCCAGCATTTT
TRBV29-1	TRBJ1-2	NA	NA	CSVEERALVGYGYTF	TGCAGCGTTGAAGAGAGGGCCTTGGTCGGCTATGGCTACACCTTC
TRBV5-1	TRBJ2-2	NA	TRBD1	CASYPGQGFTGELFF	TGCGCCAGCTACCCGGGACAGGGATTTACCGGGGAGCTGTTTTTT
TRBV7-3	TRBJ2-7	NA	TRBD1	CASSSDRGLEQYF	TGTGCCAGCAGCTCGGACAGGGGGCTCGAGCAGTACTTC